This T cell receptor beta chain derives from a study of identical twins. V was clipped by 2 bases and J by 7 bases, with 6 bases between them. Germline V lookup: CDR1 KGHSH, CDR2 LQKENI. The CDR3 is 12 residues long. This clonotype was counted ten times or more. What it binds is unknown. Broader study findings: Abundant beta clonotypes from cord blood had fewer insertions, unlike memory repertoires, which showed none. Weaker excess sharing between twins was seen in beta out-of-frame sequences. Those out-of-frame alpha sequences shared by twins showed an excess of low generation probability.

A universal primer site arose from template switching, and cDNA bore unique molecular identifiers. TCRdb ran MiXCR on the 5' RACE reads and lists one entry per CDR3 protein. The profile shows around 370,000 distinct CDR3 sequences, approximately 9.1% of them singletons. The chain has TRBV18 and TRBJ2-1; unclear D gene. This clonotype was sampled from a woman aged 50 to 65 in good health. Sequencing used naive T cells sorted from blood. CDR3 bases: TGTGCCAGCTCACCAGTCATAAATGAGCAGTTCTTC. The encoded protein is CASSPVINEQFF.